This T cell receptor beta chain was documented in a study of cytomegalovirus exposure and HLA in healthy donors. The PCR contained 60 Vbeta and 13 Jbeta primers. The authors' processing: The count from a later analysis was 70 million to 85 million unique TCR beta chains, some 10 million of them shared. The table came from immunoSEQ multiplex PCR; TCRdb's copy has only in-frame clones and leaves some out. The V and J calls and clone size were taken over from that table, and D and trimming were inferred from the DNA. The sample contains about 160,000 clones, roughly 85% of which appear only once. The study, taken as a whole, reports: Researchers reported in a later analysis that a missense DCLRE1C variant was tied to TCR beta V- and J-gene trimming. Researchers left out some V segments, among them TRBV6-2 and TRBV6-3, as indistinguishable.

About this clone itself: Its antigen is currently unknown.

J was trimmed by 2 bases and V by 6 bases; bases with no gene match: 3. This CDR3 is 13 amino acids long. Germline CDR1 is MNHNY and CDR2 is SVGAGI (reference sequence). V gene TRBV6-6 combines with J gene TRBJ1-2, with TRBD1 matching 7 bases. This receptor was taken from a young man in good health and CMV-seronegative. Sequencing was performed on PBMCs. The DNA of the CDR3 is TGTGCCAGCAGCCTGACAGGGAACTATGGCTACACCTTC. The encoded protein is CASSLTGNYGYTF.